This T cell receptor beta chain is from a study of cytomegalovirus exposure and HLA in healthy donors. Findings of the study overall: It was reported that the classifier diagnosed cytomegalovirus status with high specificity and sensitivity in both the original and validation cohorts.

The CDR3 spans 12 residues. The germline gives CDR1 SGHNT, CDR2 YYREEE (reference sequence). As to this clone: What it recognizes is unknown. At one end the junction does not follow the germline gene, possibly because of a read error.

Sequencing used immunoSEQ multiplex PCR; TCRdb keeps in-frame clones, though not all of them. The data hold more than 95,000 clones, with more than 85% observed a single time. The gene calls are TRBV5-4 and TRBJ1-1; a possible D gene is TRBD1 (6 bases). The source material was PBMCs. This receptor was obtained from a woman under 30 in good health and CMV-seropositive. The CDR3: CASARGNNEAFF. DNA for the CDR3: TGTGCCAGCGCTAGGGGGAACAATGAAGCTTTCTTT. The variable domain in full, with the rest retrieved from reference TRBV5-4 and TRBJ1-1, is ETGVTQSPTHLIKTRGQQVTLRCSSQSGHNTVSWYQQALGQGPQFIFQYYREEENGRGNFPPRFSGLQFPNYSSELNVNALELDDSALYLCASARGNNEAFFGQGTRLTVV.